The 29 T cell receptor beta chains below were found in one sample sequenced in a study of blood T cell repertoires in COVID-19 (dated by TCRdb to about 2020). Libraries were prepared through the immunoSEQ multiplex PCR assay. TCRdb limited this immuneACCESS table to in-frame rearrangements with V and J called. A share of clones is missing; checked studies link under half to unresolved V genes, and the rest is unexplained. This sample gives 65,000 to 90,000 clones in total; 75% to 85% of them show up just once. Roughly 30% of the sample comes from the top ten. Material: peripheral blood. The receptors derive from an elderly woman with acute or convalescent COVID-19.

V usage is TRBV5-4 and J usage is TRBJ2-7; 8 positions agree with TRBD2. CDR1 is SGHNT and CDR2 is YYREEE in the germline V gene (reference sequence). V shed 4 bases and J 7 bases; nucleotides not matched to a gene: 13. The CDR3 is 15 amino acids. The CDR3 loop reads CASSPPPGGPREQYF. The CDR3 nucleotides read TGTGCCAGCAGCCCCCCCCCGGGAGGGCCGCGAGAGCAGTACTTC.

In DNA form, the CDR3 reads TGTGCCAGCAGTCCTCAGGGGGCTGATGAGCAGTTCTTC. It codes for CASSPQGADEQFF. The chain joins TRBV6-6 to TRBJ2-1; the match to TRBD1 covers 8 bases. J gave up 8 bases and V 5 bases, and 5 bases lay outside the gene matches. The CDR3 covers 13 residues. Germline loops: CDR1 MNHNY, CDR2 SVGAGI (reference sequence).

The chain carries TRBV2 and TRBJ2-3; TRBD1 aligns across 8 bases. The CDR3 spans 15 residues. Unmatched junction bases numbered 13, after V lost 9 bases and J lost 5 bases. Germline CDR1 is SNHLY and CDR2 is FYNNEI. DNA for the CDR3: TGTGCCAGTGCATTGACAGGGGCTGCCAGAGATACGCAGTATTTT. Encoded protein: CASALTGAARDTQYF.

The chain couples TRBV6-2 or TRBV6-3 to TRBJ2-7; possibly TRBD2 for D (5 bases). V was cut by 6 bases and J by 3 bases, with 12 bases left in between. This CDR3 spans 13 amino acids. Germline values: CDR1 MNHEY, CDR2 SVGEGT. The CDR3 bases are TGTGCCAGCAGCCTGGAGCGGTACTACGAGCAGTACTTC. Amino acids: CASSLERYYEQYF.

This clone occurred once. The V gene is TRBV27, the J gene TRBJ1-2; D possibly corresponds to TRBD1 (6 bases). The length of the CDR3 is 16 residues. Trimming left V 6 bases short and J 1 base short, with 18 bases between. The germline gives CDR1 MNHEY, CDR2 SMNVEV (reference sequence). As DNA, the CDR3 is TGTGCCAGCAGCCGAGCTTGGACAGCGGATAACTATGGCTACACCTTC. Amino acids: CASSRAWTADNYGYTF.

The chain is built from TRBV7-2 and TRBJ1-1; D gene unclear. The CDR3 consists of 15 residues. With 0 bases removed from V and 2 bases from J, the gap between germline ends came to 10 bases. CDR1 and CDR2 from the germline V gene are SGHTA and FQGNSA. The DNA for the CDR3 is TGTGCCAGCAGCTTAGCGGGAGGCAGAAACACTGAAGCTTTCTTT. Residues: CASSLAGGRNTEAFF.

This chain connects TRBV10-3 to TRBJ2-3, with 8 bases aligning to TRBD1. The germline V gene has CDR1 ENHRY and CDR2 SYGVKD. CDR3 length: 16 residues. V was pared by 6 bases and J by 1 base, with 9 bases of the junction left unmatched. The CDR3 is CAIRTGGLSGTDTQYF. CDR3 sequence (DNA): TGTGCCATCAGAACAGGGGGTTTATCGGGCACAGATACGCAGTATTTT.

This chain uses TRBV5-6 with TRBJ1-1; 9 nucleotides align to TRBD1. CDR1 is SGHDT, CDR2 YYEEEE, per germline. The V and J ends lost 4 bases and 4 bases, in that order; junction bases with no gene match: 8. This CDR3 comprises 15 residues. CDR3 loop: CASSSMGQGLTEAFF. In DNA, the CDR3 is TGTGCCAGCAGCAGCATGGGACAGGGCCTCACTGAAGCTTTCTTT.

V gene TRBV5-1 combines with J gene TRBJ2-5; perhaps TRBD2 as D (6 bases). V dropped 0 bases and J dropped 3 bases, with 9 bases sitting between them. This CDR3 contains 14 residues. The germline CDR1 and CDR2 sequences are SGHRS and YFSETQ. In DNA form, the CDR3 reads TGCGCCAGCAGCTTGGGACGCGGGAAAGAGACCCAGTACTTC. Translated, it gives CASSLGRGKETQYF. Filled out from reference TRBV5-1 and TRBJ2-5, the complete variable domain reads KAGVTQTPRYLIKTRGQQVTLSCSPISGHRSVSWYQQTPGQGLQFLFEYFSETQRNKGNFPGRFSGRQFSNSRSEMNVSTLELGDSALYLCASSLGRGKETQYFGPGTRLLVL.

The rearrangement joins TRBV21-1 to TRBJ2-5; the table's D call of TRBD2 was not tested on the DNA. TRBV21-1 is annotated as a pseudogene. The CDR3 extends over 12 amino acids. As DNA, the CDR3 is TGTGCCAGCAGCCCACGAGGAGTTAACCAGTACTTC. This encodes CASSPRGVNQYF.

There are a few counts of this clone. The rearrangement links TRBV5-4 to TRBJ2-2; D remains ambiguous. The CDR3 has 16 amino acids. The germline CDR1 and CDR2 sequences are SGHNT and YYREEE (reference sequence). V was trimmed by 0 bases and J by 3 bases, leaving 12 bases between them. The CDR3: CASSLDWASDTGELFF. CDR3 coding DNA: TGTGCCAGCAGCTTGGATTGGGCTTCGGACACCGGGGAGCTGTTTTTT.

CDR3 in amino acids: CASSVDAGTYEQYF. The CDR3 DNA is TGTGCCAGCAGCGTAGATGCGGGGACCTACGAGCAGTACTTC. The chain carries TRBV9 and TRBJ2-7; D possibly corresponds to TRBD2 (6 bases). The CDR3 has 14 amino acids. Germline V gene sequence: CDR1 SGDLS, CDR2 YYNGEE. The V gene lost 0 bases and the J gene lost 2 bases, with 9 bases spanning the gap.

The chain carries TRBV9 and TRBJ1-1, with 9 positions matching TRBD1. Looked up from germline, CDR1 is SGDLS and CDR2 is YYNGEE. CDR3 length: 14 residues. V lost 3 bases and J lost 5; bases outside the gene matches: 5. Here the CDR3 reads CASSDGTGRTEAFF. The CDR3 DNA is TGTGCCAGCAGCGACGGGACAGGGAGGACTGAAGCTTTCTTT. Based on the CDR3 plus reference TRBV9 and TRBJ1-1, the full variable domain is DSGVTQTPKHLITATGQRVTLRCSPRSGDLSVYWYQQSLDQGLQFLIQYYNGEERAKGNILERFSAQQFPDLHSELNLSSLELGDSALYFCASSDGTGRTEAFFGQGTRLTVV.

CDR3 protein: CASSLPTGGSGNTIYF. The CDR3, as DNA: TGTGCCAGCTCACTTCCGACAGGGGGCTCTGGAAACACCATATATTTT. The J gene is TRBJ1-3, the V gene TRBV18, with 9 positions matching TRBD1. This CDR3 comprises 16 residues. Per the germline V gene, CDR1 is KGHSH and CDR2 is LQKENI. V trimming: 4 bases; J trimming: 0 bases; junction bases outside the gene matches: 4.

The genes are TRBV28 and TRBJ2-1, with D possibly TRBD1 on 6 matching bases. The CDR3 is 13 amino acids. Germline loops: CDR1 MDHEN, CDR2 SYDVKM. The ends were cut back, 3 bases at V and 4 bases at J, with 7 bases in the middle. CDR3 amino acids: CASSLDSYNEQFF. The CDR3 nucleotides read TGTGCCAGCAGTTTGGACAGTTACAATGAGCAGTTCTTC.

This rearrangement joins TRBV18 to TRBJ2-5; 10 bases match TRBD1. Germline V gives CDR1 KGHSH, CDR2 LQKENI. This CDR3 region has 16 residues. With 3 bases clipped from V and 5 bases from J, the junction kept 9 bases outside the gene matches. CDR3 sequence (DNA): TGTGCCAGCTCACCTACGGGGACAGGGGCTGGGGAGACCCAGTACTTC. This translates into CASSPTGTGAGETQYF. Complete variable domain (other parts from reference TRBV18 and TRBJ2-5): NAGVMQNPRHLVRRRGQEARLRCSPMKGHSHVYWYRQLPEEGLKFMVYLQKENIIDESGMPKERFSAEFPKEGPSILRIQQVVRGDSAAYFCASSPTGTGAGETQYFGPGTRLLVL.

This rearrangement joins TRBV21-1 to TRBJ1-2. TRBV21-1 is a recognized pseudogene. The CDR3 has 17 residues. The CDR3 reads CASSKRMAQVGSYGYTF. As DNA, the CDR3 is TGTGCCAGCAGCAAAAGGATGGCGCAGGTGGGGAGCTATGGCTACACCTTC.

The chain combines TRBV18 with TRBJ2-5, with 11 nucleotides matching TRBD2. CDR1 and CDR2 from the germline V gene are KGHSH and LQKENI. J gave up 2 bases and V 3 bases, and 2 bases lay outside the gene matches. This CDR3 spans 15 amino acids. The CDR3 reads CASSPGTSGQETQYF. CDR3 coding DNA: TGTGCCAGCTCACCGGGGACTAGCGGACAAGAGACCCAGTACTTC.

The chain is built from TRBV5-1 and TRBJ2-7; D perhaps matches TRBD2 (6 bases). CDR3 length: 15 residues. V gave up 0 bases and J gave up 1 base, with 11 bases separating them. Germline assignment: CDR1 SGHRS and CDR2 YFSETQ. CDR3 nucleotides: TGCGCCAGCAGCTTGGAAGTGGCGGGATCCTACGAGCAGTACTTC. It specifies CASSLEVAGSYEQYF.

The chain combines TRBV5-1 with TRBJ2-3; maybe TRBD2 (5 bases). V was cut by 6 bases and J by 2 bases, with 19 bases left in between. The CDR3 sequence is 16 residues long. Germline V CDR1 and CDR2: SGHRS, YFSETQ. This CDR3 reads CASTLGSAGITDTQYF. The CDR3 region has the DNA TGCGCCAGCACCCTTGGCAGCGCGGGTATCACAGATACGCAGTATTTT.

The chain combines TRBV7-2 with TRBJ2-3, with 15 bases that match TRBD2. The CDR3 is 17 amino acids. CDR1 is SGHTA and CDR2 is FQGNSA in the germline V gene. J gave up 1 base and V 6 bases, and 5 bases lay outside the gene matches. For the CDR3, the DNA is TGTGCCAGCAGAGGACTAGCGGGAGGGGGCCGCACAGATACGCAGTATTTT. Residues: CASRGLAGGGRTDTQYF.

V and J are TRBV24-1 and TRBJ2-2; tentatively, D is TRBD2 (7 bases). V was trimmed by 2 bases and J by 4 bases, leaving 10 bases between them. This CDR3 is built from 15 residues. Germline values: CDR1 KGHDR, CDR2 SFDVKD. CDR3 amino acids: CATSDWAGATGELFF. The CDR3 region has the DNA TGTGCCACCAGTGATTGGGCGGGGGCCACCGGGGAGCTGTTTTTT.

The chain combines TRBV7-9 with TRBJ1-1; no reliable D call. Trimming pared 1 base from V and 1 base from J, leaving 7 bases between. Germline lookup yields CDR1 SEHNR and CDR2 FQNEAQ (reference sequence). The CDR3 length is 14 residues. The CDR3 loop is CASSLGQSNTEAFF. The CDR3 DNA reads TGTGCCAGCAGCTTAGGGCAGTCGAACACTGAAGCTTTCTTT.

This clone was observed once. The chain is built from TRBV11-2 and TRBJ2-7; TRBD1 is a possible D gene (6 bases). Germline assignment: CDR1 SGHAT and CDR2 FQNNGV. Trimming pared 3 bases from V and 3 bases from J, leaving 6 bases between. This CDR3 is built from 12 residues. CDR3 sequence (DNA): TGTGCCAGCAGCTTCAGGGGCTACGAGCAGTACTTC. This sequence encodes CASSFRGYEQYF.

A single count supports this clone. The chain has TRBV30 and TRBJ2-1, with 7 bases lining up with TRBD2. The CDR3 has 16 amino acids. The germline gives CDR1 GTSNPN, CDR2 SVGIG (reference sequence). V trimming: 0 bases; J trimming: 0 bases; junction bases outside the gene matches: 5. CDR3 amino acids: CAWSVWDYSSYNEQFF. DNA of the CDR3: TGTGCCTGGAGTGTATGGGACTATAGCTCCTACAATGAGCAGTTCTTC.

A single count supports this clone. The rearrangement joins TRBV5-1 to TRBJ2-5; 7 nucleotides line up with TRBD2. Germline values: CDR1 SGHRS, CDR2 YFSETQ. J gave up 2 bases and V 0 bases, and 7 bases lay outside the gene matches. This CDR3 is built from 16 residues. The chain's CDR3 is CASSLDPSGPQETQYF. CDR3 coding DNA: TGCGCCAGCAGCTTGGATCCTAGCGGTCCACAAGAGACCCAGTACTTC.

CDR3 nucleotide sequence: TGCGCCAGCAGCTTGGGACTAGCGGGGGGGTTCGGTGAGCAGTTCTTC. Translating gives CASSLGLAGGFGEQFF. This sequence joins TRBV5-1 and TRBJ2-1; 14 bases map to TRBD2. There are 16 residues in the CDR3. V lost 0 bases to trimming and J lost 9 bases; unmatched junction nucleotides: 5. Germline CDR1 SGHRS, CDR2 YFSETQ.

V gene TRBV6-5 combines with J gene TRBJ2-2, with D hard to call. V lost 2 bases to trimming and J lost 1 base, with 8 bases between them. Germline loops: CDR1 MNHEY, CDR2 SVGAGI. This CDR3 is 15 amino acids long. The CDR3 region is CASSYRQVNTGELFF. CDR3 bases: TGTGCCAGCAGTTACCGACAAGTGAACACCGGGGAGCTGTTTTTT.

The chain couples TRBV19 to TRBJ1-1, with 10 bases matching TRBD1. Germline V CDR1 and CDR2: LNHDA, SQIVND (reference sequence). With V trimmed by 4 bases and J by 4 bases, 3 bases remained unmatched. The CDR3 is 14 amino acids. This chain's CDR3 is CASSKGQGGTEAFF. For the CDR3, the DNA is TGTGCCAGTAGTAAAGGACAGGGGGGCACTGAAGCTTTCTTT.